Listed below are T cell receptor beta chains from one sample, sequenced in a study of shared clonotypes between healthy human individuals. Sequenced by immunoSEQ multiplex PCR; TCRdb stores in-frame clones only, minus some. The sample yields over 2 million clones, roughly 90% seen once. Sequenced material: naive CD4+ T cells from PBMCs. The receptor source for this set is a man aged 18-30 years in good health. Some clones in this sample may be carry-over from other donors' samples. Each CDR3 is given with its conserved first and last residue. The D gene is left open where the match is weak. Clone size, where shown, is once, few, many, or a class for clones that have expanded.

>once|TRBV7-7|TRBJ2-7|TRBD2|16
CASSPGSGRTSYEQYF
TGTGCCAGCAGCCCGGGGAGCGGGAGGACCTCCTACGAGCAGTACTTC
>NA|TRBV6-4|TRBJ2-3|TRBD2|14
CASSDIAGADTQYF
TGTGCCAGCAGTGACATAGCGGGAGCGGATACGCAGTATTTT
>NA|TRBV27|TRBJ2-5|TRBD1|14
CASSSRTGGETQYF
TGTGCCAGCAGTTCCCGGACAGGGGGAGAGACCCAGTACTTC
>NA|TRBV28|TRBJ1-1|NA|15
CASSLSGTANTEAFF
TGTGCCAGCAGTTTATCTGGAACAGCTAACACTGAAGCTTTCTTT
>once|TRBV30|TRBJ2-7|NA|16
CAWSPHGQGPPYEQYF
TGTGCCTGGAGCCCTCATGGGCAGGGGCCCCCCTACGAGCAGTACTTC
>NA|TRBV2|TRBJ1-5|TRBD1|13
CASSRQGNQPQHF
TGTGCCAGCAGCAGACAGGGAAATCAGCCCCAGCATTTT
>NA|TRBV4-2|TRBJ2-3|TRBD2|15
CASSERLADTDTQYF
TGTGCCAGCAGCGAAAGACTAGCGGACACAGATACGCAGTATTTT
>NA|TRBV28|TRBJ1-1|NA|11
CASSWGTEAFF
TGTGCCAGCAGTTGGGGGACTGAAGCTTTCTTT
>NA|TRBV7-9|TRBJ2-7|TRBD2|19
CASSSGPLAGPLKFYEQYF
TGTGCCAGCAGCTCCGGACCTCTAGCGGGACCGTTGAAATTCTACGAGCAGTACTTC
>NA|TRBV9|TRBJ1-2|NA|14
CASSRPTGIYGYTF
TGTGCCAGCAGCCGACCGACAGGAATCTATGGCTACACCTTC
>few|TRBV7-2|TRBJ1-1|NA|13
CASSRTANTEAFF
TGTGCCAGCAGCCGTACAGCGAACACTGAAGCTTTCTTT
>NA|TRBV28|TRBJ1-5|NA|14
CASRLQGGNQPQHF
TGTGCCAGCAGGCTTCAGGGAGGCAATCAGCCCCAGCATTTT
>NA|TRBV5-1|TRBJ2-7|TRBD2|16
CASSLGTSGSTYEQYF
TGCGCCAGCAGCCTCGGGACTAGCGGGAGTACCTACGAGCAGTACTTC
>NA|TRBV7-9|TRBJ1-2|NA|13
CASSPRDLSGYTF
TGTGCCAGCAGCCCAAGGGACCTGAGCGGCTACACCTTC
>NA|TRBV18|TRBJ2-1|TRBD2|16
CASSPLAAISYNEQFF
TGTGCCAGCTCACCGCTAGCGGCTATTTCCTACAATGAGCAGTTCTTC
>NA|TRBV2|TRBJ2-1|NA|11
CASTLGREQFF
TGTGCCAGTACTCTAGGGAGGGAGCAGTTCTTC
>NA|TRBV2|TRBJ1-3|NA|15
CASSDEGPSGNTIYF
TGTGCCAGCAGTGACGAGGGACCCTCTGGAAACACCATATATTTT
>NA|TRBV10-2|TRBJ1-3|NA|12
CASGEIGNTIYF
TGCGCCAGCGGAGAAATTGGAAACACCATATATTTT
>NA|TRBV18|TRBJ1-5|NA|13
CASSPGRSEPQHF
TGTGCCAGCTCACCGGGGAGGAGTGAGCCCCAGCATTTT
>NA|TRBV29-1|TRBJ2-5|TRBD2|14
CSVRTSGRLETQYF
TGCAGCGTTAGGACTAGCGGGAGATTGGAGACCCAGTACTTC
>NA|TRBV7-9|TRBJ1-1|NA|14
CASSLMGANTEAFF
TGTGCCAGCAGCTTGATGGGGGCGAACACTGAAGCTTTCTTT
>NA|TRBV5-4|TRBJ2-1|NA|12
CASSANRDEQFF
TGTGCCAGCAGCGCCAACAGGGATGAGCAGTTCTTC
>NA|TRBV7-9|TRBJ2-1|TRBD2|13
CASLAGVYNEQFF
TGTGCCAGTCTAGCGGGAGTATACAATGAGCAGTTCTTC
>NA|TRBV12-2|TRBJ1-5|NA|16
CASRPRSDRGNQPQHF
TGTGCAAGTCGCCCAAGGTCGGACAGGGGGAATCAGCCCCAGCATTTT
>NA|TRBV7-9|TRBJ1-1|TRBD1|17
CASSWDRWANLNTEAFF
TGTGCCAGCAGCTGGGACAGGTGGGCGAACCTGAACACTGAAGCTTTCTTT
>NA|TRBV7-8|TRBJ2-2|TRBD2|15
CASSLLAGVTGELFF
TGTGCCAGCAGCTTACTAGCGGGAGTCACCGGGGAGCTGTTTTTT
>NA|TRBV6-1|TRBJ1-2|NA|15
CASSAYPGTFYGYTF
TGTGCCAGCAGTGCCTACCCCGGGACCTTCTATGGCTACACCTTC
>NA|TRBV18|TRBJ1-1|NA|17
CASSPLGPQAMNTEAFF
TGTGCCAGCTCACCACTGGGGCCCCAGGCCATGAACACTGAAGCTTTCTTT
>NA|TRBV28|TRBJ2-1|TRBD1|12
CASSPTGDEQFF
TGTGCCAGCAGCCCAACAGGGGATGAGCAGTTCTTC
>NA|TRBV2|TRBJ2-3|NA|14
CASRISSGTDTQYF
TGTGCCAGCCGTATAAGCTCCGGCACAGATACGCAGTATTTT
>NA|TRBV9|TRBJ2-1|TRBD2|15
CASSLGLAAGNEQFF
TGTGCCAGCAGCCTCGGACTAGCCGCGGGCAATGAGCAGTTCTTC
>once|TRBV28|TRBJ2-7|TRBD1|16
CASSLYRDRGGYEQYF
TGTGCCAGCAGTCTCTACCGGGACAGGGGAGGCTACGAGCAGTACTTC
>NA|TRBV27|TRBJ2-7|NA|14
CASSERQPSYEQYF
TGTGCCAGCAGTGAGAGACAGCCCTCCTACGAGCAGTACTTC
>NA|TRBV6-1|TRBJ2-7|NA|15
CASSEKFITTYEQYF
TGTGCCAGCAGTGAAAAATTCATTACGACCTACGAGCAGTACTTC
>NA|TRBV28|TRBJ2-7|NA|15
CASSQTRLGSYEQYF
TGTGCCAGCAGTCAGACACGACTAGGGTCCTACGAGCAGTACTTC